A selection of T cell receptor beta chains follows, all from one sample in a study of CD8 T cells in Susac syndrome. TCRdb recomputed calls from the immunoSEQ multiplex PCR reads with MiXCR, one row per CDR3 protein. The sample lists 170,000 or so distinct CDR3 sequences, approximately 95% occurring once. The sequencing sample was made of CD8+ T cells from PBMCs. These receptors all stem from a human donor with multiple sclerosis. The CDR3 runs from the conserved cysteine through the conserved F or W. A D gene is named only where the DNA matches it firmly. Not every row has a clone size; where given, it reads once, few, many or a size class.

d_gene	abundance	v_gene	j_gene	CDR3aa	CDR3nt
-	-	TRBV9	TRBJ2-3	CASSPSMSTDTQYF	TGTGCCAGCAGCCCTTCCATGAGCACAGATACGCAGTATTTT
-	-	TRBV20-1	TRBJ2-7	CSATRTKRAVYEQYF	TGCAGTGCTACTCGGACGAAGAGGGCGGTCTACGAGCAGTACTTC
TRBD2	-	TRBV20-1	TRBJ2-7	CSASDLAGGPRYEQYF	TGCAGTGCTAGTGATCTAGCGGGAGGGCCCAGGTACGAGCAGTACTTC
-	-	TRBV11-1	TRBJ1-2	CASSKHRELMDYGYTF	TGTGCCAGCAGCAAACACAGGGAGCTGATGGACTATGGCTACACCTTC
-	-	TRBV7-9	TRBJ1-3	CASSNHGGSGNTIYF	TGTGCCAGCAGTAACCACGGGGGCTCTGGAAACACCATATATTTT
TRBD1	-	TRBV20-1	TRBJ2-7	CSARDRSGQGSYEQYF	TGCAGTGCTAGAGATCGATCCGGACAGGGATCTTACGAGCAGTACTTC
-	-	TRBV2	TRBJ2-1	CADRSSYNEQFF	TGTGCTGACCGGAGCTCCTACAATGAGCAGTTCTTC
-	-	TRBV7-9	TRBJ1-1	CASTVGLNTEAFF	TGTGCCAGCACCGTCGGACTAAACACTGAAGCTTTCTTT
TRBD1	-	TRBV7-8	TRBJ2-3	CASSRTGFITDTQYF	TGTGCCAGCAGCCGGACAGGATTTATCACAGATACGCAGTATTTT
TRBD2	-	TRBV29-1	TRBJ2-2	CSGGSSGAGELFF	TGCAGCGGAGGTAGTAGCGGGGCCGGGGAGCTGTTTTTT
-	-	TRBV6-2/TRBV6-3	TRBJ2-2	CASSHRPNTGELFF	TGTGCCAGCAGCCACAGACCAAACACCGGGGAGCTGTTTTTT
TRBD2	once	TRBV20-1	TRBJ2-1	CSARGDSGESYNEQFF	TGCAGTGCTAGAGGGGATAGCGGGGAGTCCTACAATGAGCAGTTCTTC
-	-	TRBV19	TRBJ1-2	CASRYGPGLGYTF	TGTGCCAGTAGGTACGGGCCAGGGCTAGGCTACACCTTC
-	-	TRBV9	TRBJ2-3	CASSEITFPGDTQYF	TGTGCCAGCAGCGAGATCACTTTCCCGGGAGATACGCAGTATTTT
TRBD2	-	TRBV25-1	TRBJ2-1	CASSEGAGYNEQFF	TGTGCCAGCAGTGAAGGAGCGGGGTACAATGAGCAGTTCTTC
-	-	TRBV25-1	TRBJ2-7	CASSELREQYF	TGTGCCAGCAGTGAATTGCGCGAGCAGTACTTC
-	-	TRBV30	TRBJ1-1	CACQGGTYTEAFF	TGTGCCTGCCAAGGGGGGACCTACACTGAAGCTTTCTTT
-	few	TRBV14	TRBJ2-1	CASSLNYEQFF	TGTGCCAGCAGCTTAAACTATGAGCAGTTCTTC
TRBD2	once	TRBV2	TRBJ2-1	CASSVASGGVNNEQFF	TGTGCCAGCAGTGTGGCTAGCGGGGGGGTGAACAATGAGCAGTTCTTC
-	-	TRBV15	TRBJ1-4	CATNDRFEEKLFF	TGTGCCACCAACGACAGGTTTGAGGAAAAACTGTTTTTT
TRBD2	once	TRBV30	TRBJ2-7	CAWSVGTSGGYEQYF	TGTGCCTGGAGTGTAGGAACTAGCGGAGGTTACGAGCAGTACTTC
TRBD1	-	TRBV18	TRBJ1-2	CASSPPGQGLYGYTF	TGTGCCAGCTCACCACCGGGACAGGGGCTCTATGGCTACACCTTC
-	-	TRBV6-6	TRBJ1-1	CASSYSIGADTEAFF	TGTGCCAGCAGTTACTCGATCGGTGCAGACACTGAAGCTTTCTTT
-	-	TRBV13	TRBJ1-1	CASSFYETEAFF	TGTGCCAGCAGCTTTTACGAGACTGAAGCTTTCTTT
-	-	TRBV29-1	TRBJ2-3	CSVLPGPSGDTQYF	TGCAGCGTTCTCCCCGGGCCGAGCGGAGATACGCAGTATTTT
-	-	TRBV5-1	TRBJ2-5	CASSLEGHIQETQYF	TGCGCCAGCAGCTTGGAGGGACACATTCAAGAGACCCAGTACTTC
-	-	TRBV28	TRBJ2-3	CASSLPGLPTDTQYF	TGTGCCAGCAGTCTCCCGGGACTGCCCACAGATACGCAGTATTTT
-	once	TRBV15	TRBJ1-1	CATGGRDTGTEAFF	TGTGCCACCGGGGGGAGGGATACTGGGACTGAAGCTTTCTTT
TRBD1	-	TRBV29-1	TRBJ1-2	CSDGGTGMDGYTF	TGCAGCGATGGGGGGACAGGTATGGATGGCTACACCTTC
-	-	TRBV5-1	TRBJ2-1	CASSPHVVLNEQFF	TGCGCCAGCAGCCCCCACGTCGTACTCAATGAGCAGTTCTTC
TRBD1	few	TRBV12-3/TRBV12-4	TRBJ2-5	CASSLTGGAETQYF	TGTGCCAGCAGTTTGACAGGGGGCGCGGAGACCCAGTACTTC
-	-	TRBV14	TRBJ1-1	CASSPRGGVEAFF	TGTGCCAGCAGTCCCCGCGGGGGTGTTGAAGCTTTCTTT
TRBD1	-	TRBV9	TRBJ1-1	CASSPKDRARTEAFF	TGTGCCAGCAGCCCCAAGGACAGGGCCCGCACTGAAGCTTTCTTT
TRBD1	-	TRBV6-5	TRBJ2-1	CASSYYDRGSNEQFF	TGTGCCAGCAGTTACTACGACAGGGGAAGCAATGAGCAGTTCTTC
TRBD1	-	TRBV5-1	TRBJ2-7	CAGKGRGTHEQYF	TGCGCCGGCAAGGGCAGGGGGACCCACGAGCAGTACTTC